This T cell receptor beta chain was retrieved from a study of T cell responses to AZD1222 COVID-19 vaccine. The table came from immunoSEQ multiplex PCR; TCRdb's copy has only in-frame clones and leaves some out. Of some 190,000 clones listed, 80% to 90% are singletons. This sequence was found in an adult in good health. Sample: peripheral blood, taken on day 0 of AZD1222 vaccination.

The CDR3 spells CASSFAGQAGYGYTF. In nucleotides, the CDR3 is TGTGCCAGCAGCTTCGCGGGACAGGCTGGCTATGGCTACACCTTC. This rearrangement joins TRBV14 to TRBJ1-2, with 8 positions matching TRBD1. The CDR3 runs to 15 residues. CDR1 and CDR2 from the germline V gene are SGHDN and FVKESK. V gave up 5 bases and J gave up 4 bases; unmatched junction bases: 9.